The 30 T cell receptor beta chains in this list originate from one sample, sequenced in a study of radiotherapy plus CTLA-4 blockade in lung cancer. Data came from immunoSEQ multiplex PCR; TCRdb stores just in-frame clones and leaves some out. The sample includes under 65,000 clones, roughly 77% seen only once; the top ten take around 2.5%. Material: peripheral blood, obtained from a patient treated with radiotherapy plus ipilimumab. Source of these receptors: a human donor with non-small cell lung cancer whose response to radiotherapy plus ipilimumab could not be evaluated.

The chain joins TRBV5-1 to TRBJ2-4; 9 nucleotides match TRBD1. This CDR3 region has 18 residues. The germline V gene encodes CDR1 SGHRS and CDR2 YFSETQ. The trim removed 4 bases at V and 0 bases at J, leaving 11 bases unmatched. The CDR3 region is CASSRQGVISGAKNIQYF. In DNA, the CDR3 is TGCGCCAGCAGCCGACAGGGGGTTATTTCCGGAGCCAAAAACATTCAGTACTTC.

CDR3 coding DNA: TGTGCCTGGAGTACCCTCACAGGGTTCGCCTCCGGGGAGCTGTTTTTT. This sequence encodes CAWSTLTGFASGELFF. The chain links TRBV30 to TRBJ2-2; D may be TRBD1 (6 bases). This CDR3 contains 16 residues. The V gene lost 2 bases and the J gene lost 6 bases, with 19 bases spanning the gap. Germline CDR1 and CDR2: GTSNPN and SVGIG (reference sequence).

The V gene is TRBV7-9, the J gene TRBJ1-4; D is unresolved. Trimming stripped 6 bases from V and 7 bases from J, with 15 bases between. The CDR3 spans 14 residues. Germline CDR1 SEHNR, CDR2 FQNEAQ (reference sequence). CDR3 sequence: CASSFGGAVEKLFF. The CDR3 region has the DNA TGTGCCAGCAGTTTCGGTGGAGCCGTTGAAAAACTGTTTTTT.

The chain links TRBV5-1 to TRBJ2-7; D is ambiguous. The CDR3 contains 14 residues. V gave up 0 bases and J gave up 3 bases, with 10 bases separating them. CDR1 is SGHRS, CDR2 YFSETQ, per germline. The DNA for the CDR3 is TGCGCCAGCAGCTTGGCGACTCGAAACTACGAGCAGTACTTC. Amino acid sequence: CASSLATRNYEQYF.

The chain links TRBV30 to TRBJ2-5; no clear D. Trimming removed 1 base at V and 5 bases at J, with 5 bases between. Germline loops: CDR1 GTSNPN, CDR2 SVGIG (reference sequence). This CDR3 contains 11 residues. CDR3 residues: CAWSGLETQYF. For the CDR3, the DNA is TGTGCCTGGAGTGGACTGGAGACCCAGTACTTC.

This chain uses TRBV2 with TRBJ2-3, with TRBD2 matching over 9 bases. The CDR3 has 15 amino acids. J lost 2 bases, V lost 2 bases, and 2 bases had no gene match. Germline lookup yields CDR1 SNHLY and CDR2 FYNNEI. The CDR3 DNA is TGTGCCAGCAGTGAATTAGCGGGGGACACAGATACGCAGTATTTT. Translation: CASSELAGDTDTQYF.

The J gene is TRBJ2-1, the V gene TRBV7-2; tentatively, D is TRBD2 (6 bases). V lost 3 bases to trimming and J lost 6 bases, with 15 bases between them. The CDR3 extends over 15 amino acids. Per the germline V gene, CDR1 is SGHTA and CDR2 is FQGNSA. CDR3 region: CASSFRGTLTNEQFF. DNA of the CDR3: TGTGCCAGCAGCTTTCGGGGGACCCTGACCAATGAGCAGTTCTTC.

The rearrangement uses TRBV6-4 and TRBJ2-7; possible D gene TRBD2, 5 bases. The CDR3 consists of 16 residues. CDR1 and CDR2 from the germline V gene are MRHNA and SNTAGT. V lost 2 bases, J lost 4 bases, and 18 bases lay in between. Here the CDR3 reads CASSDEGASALYEQYF. CDR3 in DNA: TGTGCCAGCAGTGACGAGGGCGCCTCCGCCCTTTACGAGCAGTACTTC.

The J gene is TRBJ1-2, the V gene TRBV7-2, with D tentatively TRBD1 (5 bases). Germline CDR1 and CDR2: SGHTA and FQGNSA. This CDR3 has 12 amino acids. Trimming pared 0 bases from V and 11 bases from J, leaving 10 bases between. CDR3 sequence (DNA): TGTGCCAGCAGCTTAGCGCGGGGGGAGTACACCTTC. It yields the protein CASSLARGEYTF.

The chain carries TRBV19 and TRBJ2-1, with TRBD2 identical over 8 bases. Losses at the gene ends were 2 bases for V and 4 bases for J; bases not matched to a gene: 13. Germline CDR1 and CDR2: LNHDA and SQIVND (reference sequence). The CDR3 has 18 amino acids. CDR3 nucleotide sequence: TGTGCCAGTAGTATAAGGGCGTGGGGACTAGACCAATACAATGAGCAGTTCTTC. It translates to CASSIRAWGLDQYNEQFF.

This clone was observed a handful of times. This rearrangement joins TRBV7-2 to TRBJ2-3; D remains ambiguous. The CDR3 is 15 amino acids. V was pared by 2 bases and J by 2 bases, with 11 bases between. CDR1 is SGHTA and CDR2 is FQGNSA in the germline V gene. The CDR3 spells CASSLQGGSTDTQYF. DNA for the CDR3: TGTGCCAGCAGCTTACAAGGCGGTTCCACAGATACGCAGTATTTT.

V and J are TRBV18 and TRBJ2-7; weak D call: TRBD1 (6 bases). The CDR3 length is 17 residues. The V and J ends lost 2 bases and 1 base respectively, with 18 bases between them. CDR1 is KGHSH, CDR2 LQKENI, per germline. The CDR3 reads CASSPRVRGSNSYEQYF. CDR3 sequence (DNA): TGTGCCAGCTCACCAAGAGTAAGGGGGTCGAATTCCTACGAGCAGTACTTC.

This chain's CDR3 is CASSQDTQGTYNEQFF. The CDR3 bases are TGCGCCAGCAGCCAAGATACTCAGGGAACCTACAATGAGCAGTTCTTC. The chain combines TRBV4-3 with TRBJ2-1; maybe TRBD1 (5 bases). Germline loops: CDR1 LGHNA, CDR2 YSLEER. Trimming cost V 0 bases and J 2 bases, with 11 bases left between them. This CDR3 comprises 16 residues.

The chain uses TRBV6-5 and TRBJ2-1; 10 bases match TRBD1. Germline-derived CDR1 and CDR2 are MNHEY and SVGAGI. This CDR3 has 15 residues. Losses at the gene ends were 6 bases for V and 5 bases for J; bases not matched to a gene: 7. Here the CDR3 reads CASSRPGQGNNEQFF. The CDR3 DNA follows: TGTGCCAGCAGCCGCCCGGGACAGGGGAACAATGAGCAGTTCTTC.

The chain employs TRBV5-8 and TRBJ1-5; D perhaps matches TRBD1 (6 bases). The CDR3 length is 15 residues. Germline V gene sequence: CDR1 SGHTS, CDR2 YDEGEE. The ends were cut back, 1 base at V and 5 bases at J, with 13 bases in the middle. CDR3 sequence: CASSLTGSGDQPQHF. In nucleotides, the CDR3 is TGTGCCAGCAGCTTGACAGGGTCGGGTGATCAGCCCCAGCATTTT.

In the case of this clone: Mismatch with germline at one junction end may stem from a read error. The chain combines TRBV6-1 with TRBJ2-7; TRBD1 is a possible D gene (6 bases). The length of the CDR3 is 13 residues. The germline V gene has CDR1 MNHNS and CDR2 SASEGT. The chain's CDR3 is CASSEGTPYEQYF. CDR3 in DNA: TGTGCCAGCAGCGAAGGGACACCATACGAGCAGTACTTC.

CDR3 loop: CASSQNIAGGWAQYF. For the CDR3, the DNA is TGCGCCAGCAGCCAAAACATAGCGGGAGGGTGGGCCCAGTACTTC. V usage is TRBV4-1 and J usage is TRBJ2-5, with TRBD2 matching 11 bases. Germline lookup yields CDR1 MGHRA and CDR2 YSYEKL. The CDR3 contains 15 residues. Trimming cost V 2 bases and J 9 bases; bases outside gene matches: 8.

CDR3 protein: CASSPLGTAQETQYF. The CDR3 DNA reads as TGTGCCAGCAGCCCACTTGGGACAGCCCAAGAGACCCAGTACTTC. V and J are TRBV7-9 and TRBJ2-5; 7 positions agree with TRBD1. Germline V lookup: CDR1 SEHNR, CDR2 FQNEAQ (reference sequence). The V segment lost 5 bases and the J segment 1 base; nucleotides outside the gene matches: 7. The CDR3 sequence is 15 residues long.

V usage is TRBV19 and J usage is TRBJ2-3, with D maybe TRBD2 (6 bases). Between the trimmed V and J ends, which lost 3 bases and 2 bases, there was a span of 12 bases. This CDR3 region has 15 residues. CDR1 and CDR2 (germline): LNHDA, SQIVND (reference sequence). DNA of the CDR3: TGTGCCAGTAGTATTTCGGGGGTGGTCACAGATACGCAGTATTTT. It specifies CASSISGVVTDTQYF.

V usage is TRBV6-6 and J usage is TRBJ2-7, with 11 bases that match TRBD1. Trimming removed 3 bases from V and 5 bases from J; junction bases left unmatched: 9. This CDR3 region has 16 residues. Germline V gives CDR1 MNHNY, CDR2 SVGAGI (reference sequence). CDR3 nucleotides: TGTGCCAGCAGTTATCCCTCGGGACAGGGGGTCAACGAGCAGTACTTC. Encoded protein: CASSYPSGQGVNEQYF.

The rearrangement links TRBV18 to TRBJ2-7; 8 nucleotides line up with TRBD1. Trimming at V came to 5 bases and at J to 2 bases, leaving 5 bases not matched to a gene. Germline assignment: CDR1 KGHSH and CDR2 LQKENI. The CDR3 runs 14 residues. CDR3 protein: CASSTGQATYEQYF. Written as DNA, the CDR3 is TGTGCCAGCTCAACGGGACAGGCCACCTACGAGCAGTACTTC.

This clone is a singleton in its sample. The chain's CDR3 is CASSRDSGGPNEKLFF. The CDR3 region has the DNA TGCGCCAGCAGCAGGGACAGCGGAGGGCCTAATGAAAAACTGTTTTTT. The chain employs TRBV5-1 and TRBJ1-4, with TRBD1 identical over 7 bases. CDR1 and CDR2 from the germline V gene are SGHRS and YFSETQ. V lost 4 bases, J lost 3 bases, and 9 bases stayed unmatched. The CDR3 sequence is 16 residues long.

The CDR3 is CASSLSGGNTDTQYF. DNA for the CDR3: TGCGCCAGCAGCCTAAGCGGGGGGAACACAGATACGCAGTATTTT. V and J are TRBV4-3 and TRBJ2-3, with 9 bases that match TRBD2. The germline V gene has CDR1 LGHNA and CDR2 YSLEER. There are 15 residues in the CDR3. Trimming removed 4 bases from V and 2 bases from J; junction bases left unmatched: 4.

The J gene is TRBJ1-2, the V gene TRBV6-5; TRBD1 is a possible D gene (5 bases). Germline CDR1 is MNHEY and CDR2 is SVGAGI. This CDR3 has 16 amino acids. V lost 3 bases to trimming and J lost 2 bases, with 16 bases between them. The DNA of the CDR3 is TGTGCCAGCAGTTATTATAGACAGCGAGAAAACTATGGCTACACCTTC. Amino acid sequence: CASSYYRQRENYGYTF.

This clone appeared a single time. This chain connects TRBV6-5 to TRBJ2-7; 7 positions agree with TRBD1. Trimming cost V 3 bases and J 6 bases; bases outside gene matches: 8. Germline V CDR1 and CDR2: MNHEY, SVGAGI. This CDR3 comprises 14 residues. DNA of the CDR3: TGTGCCAGCAGTTATTTCCGGGACAGTATCGAGCAGTACTTC. This gives the protein CASSYFRDSIEQYF.

This sequence joins TRBV6-1 and TRBJ1-1, with D maybe TRBD1 (6 bases). The CDR3 runs 14 residues. Trimming removed 4 bases from V and 8 bases from J, with 17 bases in between. CDR1 is MNHNS and CDR2 is SASEGT in the germline V gene. The CDR3 reads CASSGVQGWWEAFF. In DNA, the CDR3 is TGTGCCAGCAGTGGAGTCCAGGGGTGGTGGGAAGCTTTCTTT.

The genes are TRBV11-2 and TRBJ1-2; D gene ambiguous. Germline CDR1 is SGHAT and CDR2 is FQNNGV. The CDR3 contains 13 residues. V shed 3 bases and J shed 0 bases, with 5 bases lying between them. The chain's CDR3 is CASSLEANYGYTF. For the CDR3, the DNA is TGTGCCAGCAGCTTGGAGGCTAACTATGGCTACACCTTC. Full variable domain (outside the CDR3, taken from reference TRBV11-2 and TRBJ1-2): EAGVAQSPRYKIIEKRQSVAFWCNPISGHATLYWYQQILGQGPKLLIQFQNNGVVDDSQLPKDRFSAERLKGVDSTLKIQPAKLEDSAVYLCASSLEANYGYTFGSGTRLTVV.

The CDR3 loop reads CASSYSGTGRYEQYF. CDR3 nucleotide sequence: TGTGCCAGCAGTTACTCCGGGACAGGGCGTTACGAGCAGTACTTC. The gene calls are TRBV6-5 and TRBJ2-7, with TRBD1 matching over 9 bases. The V gene end was trimmed by 0 bases and the J gene end by 4 bases; junction bases not matched to a gene: 4. The CDR3 covers 15 residues. Germline lookup yields CDR1 MNHEY and CDR2 SVGAGI.

The V and J genes are TRBV6-5 and TRBJ1-1, with D possibly matching TRBD1 (6 bases). The CDR3 has 14 residues. Trimming stripped 5 bases from V and 5 bases from J, with 15 bases between. Germline V lookup: CDR1 MNHEY, CDR2 SVGAGI. CDR3 bases: TGTGCCAGCAGTGAGTGGGGGCAGGGTACTGAAGCTTTCTTT. Its translation is CASSEWGQGTEAFF.

The CDR3: CASSLLGGATDTQYF. The CDR3 DNA is TGTGCCAGCAGCTTATTAGGAGGGGCCACAGATACGCAGTATTTT. The V and J genes are TRBV7-3 and TRBJ2-3; a possible D gene is TRBD2 (6 bases). V dropped 2 bases and J dropped 2 bases, with 11 bases sitting between them. This CDR3 has 15 residues. Germline V gene sequence: CDR1 SGHTA, CDR2 FQGTGA.